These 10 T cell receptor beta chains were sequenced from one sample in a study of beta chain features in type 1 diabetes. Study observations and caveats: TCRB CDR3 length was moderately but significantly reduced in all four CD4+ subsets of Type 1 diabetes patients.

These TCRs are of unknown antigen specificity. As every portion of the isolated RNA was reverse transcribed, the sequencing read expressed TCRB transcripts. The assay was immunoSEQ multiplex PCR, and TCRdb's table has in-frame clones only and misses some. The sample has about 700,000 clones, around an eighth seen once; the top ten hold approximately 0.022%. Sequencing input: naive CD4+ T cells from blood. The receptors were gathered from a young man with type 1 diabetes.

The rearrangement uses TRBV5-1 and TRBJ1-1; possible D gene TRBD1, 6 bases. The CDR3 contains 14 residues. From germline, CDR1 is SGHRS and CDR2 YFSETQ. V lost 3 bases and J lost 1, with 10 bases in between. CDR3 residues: CASSWRTENTEAFF. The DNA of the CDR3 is TGCGCCAGCAGCTGGCGGACAGAGAACACTGAAGCTTTCTTT.

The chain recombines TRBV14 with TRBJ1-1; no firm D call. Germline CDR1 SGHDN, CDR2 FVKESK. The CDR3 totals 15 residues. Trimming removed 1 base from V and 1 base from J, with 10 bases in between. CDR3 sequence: CASSQGRTANTEAFF. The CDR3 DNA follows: TGTGCCAGCAGCCAAGGTAGAACGGCGAACACTGAAGCTTTCTTT.

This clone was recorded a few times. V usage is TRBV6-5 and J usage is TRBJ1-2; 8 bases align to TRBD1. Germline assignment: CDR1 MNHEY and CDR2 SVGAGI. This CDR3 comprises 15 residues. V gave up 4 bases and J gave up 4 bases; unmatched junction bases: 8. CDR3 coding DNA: TGTGCCAGCAGTTCCCAAAACAGGGGGTTCTATGGCTACACCTTC. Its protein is CASSSQNRGFYGYTF.

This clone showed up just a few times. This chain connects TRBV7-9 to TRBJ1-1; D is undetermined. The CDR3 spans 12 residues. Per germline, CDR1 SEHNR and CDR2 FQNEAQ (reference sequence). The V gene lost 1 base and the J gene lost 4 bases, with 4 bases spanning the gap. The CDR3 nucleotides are TGTGCCAGCAGCTTAGGTCCCACTGAAGCTTTCTTT. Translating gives CASSLGPTEAFF.

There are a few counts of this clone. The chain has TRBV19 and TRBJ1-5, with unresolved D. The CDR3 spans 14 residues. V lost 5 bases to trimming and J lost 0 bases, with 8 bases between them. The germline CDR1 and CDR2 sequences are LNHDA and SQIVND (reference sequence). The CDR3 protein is CASSQKSSNQPQHF. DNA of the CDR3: TGTGCCAGTAGTCAAAAGTCTAGCAATCAGCCCCAGCATTTT.

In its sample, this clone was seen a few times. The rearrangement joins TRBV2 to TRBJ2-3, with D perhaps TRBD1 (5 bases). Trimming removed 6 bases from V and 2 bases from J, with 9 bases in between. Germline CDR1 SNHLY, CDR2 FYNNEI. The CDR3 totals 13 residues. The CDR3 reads CASRVDITDTQYF. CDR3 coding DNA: TGTGCCAGCAGAGTGGACATCACAGATACGCAGTATTTT.

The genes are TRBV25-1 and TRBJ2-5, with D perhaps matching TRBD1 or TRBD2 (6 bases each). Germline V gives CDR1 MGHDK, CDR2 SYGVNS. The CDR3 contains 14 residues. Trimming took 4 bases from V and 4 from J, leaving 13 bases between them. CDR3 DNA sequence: TGTGCCAGCAGTGTTGTCCGGGGGCGAGAGACCCAGTACTTC. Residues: CASSVVRGRETQYF.

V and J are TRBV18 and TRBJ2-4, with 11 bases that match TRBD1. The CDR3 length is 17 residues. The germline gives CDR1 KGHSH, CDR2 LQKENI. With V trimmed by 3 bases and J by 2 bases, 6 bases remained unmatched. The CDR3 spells CASSPSGQGGSKNIQYF. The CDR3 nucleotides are TGTGCCAGCTCACCCTCGGGACAGGGGGGATCCAAAAACATTCAGTACTTC.

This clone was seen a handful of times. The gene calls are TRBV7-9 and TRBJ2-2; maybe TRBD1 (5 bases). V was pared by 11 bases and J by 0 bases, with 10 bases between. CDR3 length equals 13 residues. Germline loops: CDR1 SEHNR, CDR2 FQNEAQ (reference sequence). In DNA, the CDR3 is TGTGCCCAACAGGTCCCGAACACCGGGGAGCTGTTTTTT. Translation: CAQQVPNTGELFF.

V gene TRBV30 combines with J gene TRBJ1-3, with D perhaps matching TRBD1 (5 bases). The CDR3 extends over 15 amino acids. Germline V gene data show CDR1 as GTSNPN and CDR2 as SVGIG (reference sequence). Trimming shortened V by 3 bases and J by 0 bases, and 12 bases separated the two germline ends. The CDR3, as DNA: TGTGCCTGGAGATCCCCTGACAGCTCTGGAAACACCATATATTTT. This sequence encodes CAWRSPDSSGNTIYF.